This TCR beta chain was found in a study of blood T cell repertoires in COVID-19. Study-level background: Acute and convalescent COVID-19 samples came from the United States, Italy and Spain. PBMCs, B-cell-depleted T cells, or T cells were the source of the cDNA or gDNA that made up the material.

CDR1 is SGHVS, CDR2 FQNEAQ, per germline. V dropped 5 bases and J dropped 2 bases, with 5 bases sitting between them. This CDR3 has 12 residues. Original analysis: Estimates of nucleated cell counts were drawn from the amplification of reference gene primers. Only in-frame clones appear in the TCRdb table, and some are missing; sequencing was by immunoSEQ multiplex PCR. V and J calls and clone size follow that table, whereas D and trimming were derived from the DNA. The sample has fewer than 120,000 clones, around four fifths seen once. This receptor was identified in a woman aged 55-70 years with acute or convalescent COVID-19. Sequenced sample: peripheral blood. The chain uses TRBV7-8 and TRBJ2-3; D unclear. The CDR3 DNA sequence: TGTGCCAGCAGCCCAAACACAGATACGCAGTATTTT. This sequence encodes CASSPNTDTQYF.